This TCR beta chain was sequenced in a study of Tregs in tolerant kidney transplant recipients. Unstimulated regulatory T cells (CD4+CD25+CD127-), CD4+CD25- non-regulatory cells, CD4 and CD8 cells were FACS-sorted from thawed PBMCs. CDR1 is SEHNR, CDR2 FQNEAQ, per germline (reference sequence). The CDR3 consists of 13 residues. V trimming: 6 bases; J trimming: 5 bases; junction bases outside the gene matches: 6. Data came from immunoSEQ multiplex PCR; TCRdb stores just in-frame clones and leaves some out. The repertoire holds about 240,000 clones, with approximately 83% as singletons. The chain employs TRBV7-9 and TRBJ1-1; TRBD1 agrees at 7 bases. Input material: CD4+ T cells from blood. This TCR came from a human donor in good health. CDR3 bases: TGTGCCAGCAGTCAAGCACAGGGGACTGAAGCTTTCTTT. Translation gives CASSQAQGTEAFF.